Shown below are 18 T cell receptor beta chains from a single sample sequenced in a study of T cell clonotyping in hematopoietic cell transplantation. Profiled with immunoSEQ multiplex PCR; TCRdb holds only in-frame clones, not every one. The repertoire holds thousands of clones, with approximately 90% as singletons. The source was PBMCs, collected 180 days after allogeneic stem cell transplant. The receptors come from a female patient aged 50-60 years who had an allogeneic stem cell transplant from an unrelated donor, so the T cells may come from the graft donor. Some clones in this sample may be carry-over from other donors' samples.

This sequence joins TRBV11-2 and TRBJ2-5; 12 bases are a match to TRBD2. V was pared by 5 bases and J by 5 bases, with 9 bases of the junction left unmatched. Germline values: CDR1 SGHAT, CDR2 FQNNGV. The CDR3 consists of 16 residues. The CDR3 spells CASSVWTSGVGETQYF. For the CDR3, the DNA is TGTGCCAGCAGCGTATGGACTAGCGGGGTTGGGGAGACCCAGTACTTC.

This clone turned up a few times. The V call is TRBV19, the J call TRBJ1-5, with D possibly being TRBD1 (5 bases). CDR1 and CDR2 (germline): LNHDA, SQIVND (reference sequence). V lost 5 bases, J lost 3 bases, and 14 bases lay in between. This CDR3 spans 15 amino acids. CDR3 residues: CASSEAPGPNQPQHF. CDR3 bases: TGTGCCAGTAGTGAGGCCCCGGGGCCCAATCAGCCCCAGCATTTT.

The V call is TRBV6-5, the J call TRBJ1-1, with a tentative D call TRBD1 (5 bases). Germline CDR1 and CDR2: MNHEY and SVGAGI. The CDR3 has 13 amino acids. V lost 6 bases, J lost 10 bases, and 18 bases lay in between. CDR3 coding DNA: TGTGCCAGCAGGGGGACCGCTGAACTGGGAGCTTTCTTT. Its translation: CASRGTAELGAFF.

The CDR3 spells CASSYSRGGGDTQYF. The CDR3 bases are TGTGCCAGCAGTTACTCCCGGGGTGGGGGGGATACGCAGTATTTT. V and J are TRBV6-5 and TRBJ2-3, with D possibly being TRBD2 (6 bases). Germline CDR1 and CDR2: MNHEY and SVGAGI. The CDR3 length is 15 residues. V was cut by 0 bases and J by 6 bases, with 13 bases left in between.

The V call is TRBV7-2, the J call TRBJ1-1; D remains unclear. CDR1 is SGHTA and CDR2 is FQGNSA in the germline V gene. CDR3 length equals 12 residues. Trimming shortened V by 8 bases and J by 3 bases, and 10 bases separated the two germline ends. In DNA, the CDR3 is TGTGCCAGCCTAGTATCGGACACTGAAGCTTTCTTT. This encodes CASLVSDTEAFF.

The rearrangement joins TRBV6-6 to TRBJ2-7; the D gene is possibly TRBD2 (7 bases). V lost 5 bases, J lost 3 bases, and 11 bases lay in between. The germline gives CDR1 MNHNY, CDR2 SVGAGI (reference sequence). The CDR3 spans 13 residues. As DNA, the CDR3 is TGTGCCAGCAGTACAGGGAGGGGCTACGAGCAGTACTTC. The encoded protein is CASSTGRGYEQYF.

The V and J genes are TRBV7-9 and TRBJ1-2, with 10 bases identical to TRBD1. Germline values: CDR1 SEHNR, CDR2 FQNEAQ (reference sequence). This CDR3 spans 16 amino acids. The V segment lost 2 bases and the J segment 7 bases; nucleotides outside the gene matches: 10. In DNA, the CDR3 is TGTGCCAGCAGCTTACTTTCCGGGACAGGGGACCCTGGCTACACCTTC. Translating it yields CASSLLSGTGDPGYTF.

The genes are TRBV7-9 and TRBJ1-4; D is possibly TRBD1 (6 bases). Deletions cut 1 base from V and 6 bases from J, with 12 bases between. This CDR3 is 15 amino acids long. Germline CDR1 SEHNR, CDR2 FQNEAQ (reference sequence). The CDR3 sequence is CASSLGTGGHEKLFF. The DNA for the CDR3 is TGTGCCAGCAGCTTAGGGACCGGGGGCCATGAAAAACTGTTTTTT.

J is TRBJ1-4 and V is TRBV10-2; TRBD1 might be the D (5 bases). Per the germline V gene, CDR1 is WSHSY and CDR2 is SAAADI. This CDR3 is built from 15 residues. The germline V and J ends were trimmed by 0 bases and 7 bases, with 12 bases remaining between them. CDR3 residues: CASSESIGVGEKLFF. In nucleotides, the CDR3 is TGCGCCAGCAGTGAGTCTATAGGGGTCGGTGAAAAACTGTTTTTT.

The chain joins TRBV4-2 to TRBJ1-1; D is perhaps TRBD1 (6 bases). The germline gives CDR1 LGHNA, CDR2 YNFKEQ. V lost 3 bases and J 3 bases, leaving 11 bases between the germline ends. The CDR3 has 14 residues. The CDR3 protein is CASSQRGGDTEAFF. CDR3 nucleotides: TGTGCCAGCAGCCAGAGGGGGGGGGACACTGAAGCTTTCTTT.

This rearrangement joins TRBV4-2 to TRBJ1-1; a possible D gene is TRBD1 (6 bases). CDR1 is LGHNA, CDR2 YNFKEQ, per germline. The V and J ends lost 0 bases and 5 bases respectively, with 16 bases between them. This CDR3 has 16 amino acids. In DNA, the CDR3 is TGTGCCAGCAGCCAAGATCTCAGGGGTTGGGGGACTGAAGCTTTCTTT. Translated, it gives CASSQDLRGWGTEAFF.

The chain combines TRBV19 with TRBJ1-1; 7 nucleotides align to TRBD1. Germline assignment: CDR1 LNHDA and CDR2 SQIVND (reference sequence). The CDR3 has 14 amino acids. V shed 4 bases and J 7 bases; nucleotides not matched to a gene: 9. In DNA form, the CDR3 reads TGTGCCAGTAGTAGCGTTTCAGGGGGGATTGAAGCTTTCTTT. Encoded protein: CASSSVSGGIEAFF.

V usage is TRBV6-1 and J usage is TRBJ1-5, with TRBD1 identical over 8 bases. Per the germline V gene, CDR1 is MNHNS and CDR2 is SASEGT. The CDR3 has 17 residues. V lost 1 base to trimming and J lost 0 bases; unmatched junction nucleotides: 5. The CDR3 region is CASSEVRTGNSNQPQHF. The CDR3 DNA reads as TGTGCCAGCAGTGAAGTGAGGACAGGGAATAGCAATCAGCCCCAGCATTTT.

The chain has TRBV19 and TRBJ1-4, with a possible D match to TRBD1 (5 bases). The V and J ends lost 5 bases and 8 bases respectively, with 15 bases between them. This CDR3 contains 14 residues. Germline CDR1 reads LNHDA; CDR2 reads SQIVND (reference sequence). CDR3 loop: CASSSWQGTEKLFF. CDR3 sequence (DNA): TGTGCCAGTAGTTCTTGGCAGGGAACCGAAAAACTGTTTTTT.

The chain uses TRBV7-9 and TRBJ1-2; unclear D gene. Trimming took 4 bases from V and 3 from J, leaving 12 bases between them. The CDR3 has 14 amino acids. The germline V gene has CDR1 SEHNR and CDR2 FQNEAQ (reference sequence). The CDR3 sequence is CASSSLGLHYGYTF. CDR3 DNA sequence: TGTGCCAGCAGCTCCCTGGGCCTCCACTATGGCTACACCTTC.

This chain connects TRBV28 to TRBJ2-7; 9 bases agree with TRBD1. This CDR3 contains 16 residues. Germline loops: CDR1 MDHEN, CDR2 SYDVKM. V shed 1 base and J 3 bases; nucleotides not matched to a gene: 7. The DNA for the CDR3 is TGTGCCAGCAGTTTATCTTATCGGGGACAGGGCTACGAGCAGTACGTC. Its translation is CASSLSYRGQGYEQYV.

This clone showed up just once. The CDR3 region is CASSLGQMNTGELFF. DNA for the CDR3: TGCGCCAGCAGCTTGGGACAAATGAACACCGGGGAGCTGTTTTTT. The genes are TRBV5-1 and TRBJ2-2; D unresolved. The CDR3 contains 15 residues. V lost 0 bases and J 1 base, leaving 7 bases between the germline ends. Germline CDR1 SGHRS, CDR2 YFSETQ.

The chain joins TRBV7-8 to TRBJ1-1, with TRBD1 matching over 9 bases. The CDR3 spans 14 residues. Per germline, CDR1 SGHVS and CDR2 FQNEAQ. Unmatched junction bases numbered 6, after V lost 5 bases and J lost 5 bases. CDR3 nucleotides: TGTGCCAGCAGCCCTGGGACAGGGAGGACTGAAGCTTTCTTT. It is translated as CASSPGTGRTEAFF.